This passage covers 27 T cell receptor beta chains from one sample sequenced in a study of T-cell reconstitution after alpha-beta-depleted transplantation in children. Unique molecular identifiers were used to barcode this TCRbeta library. MiXCR was run by TCRdb on the PCR reads, yielding one entry per CDR3 protein. The repertoire holds 200,000 to 300,000 distinct CDR3 sequences, with more than 20% as singletons. The sample here was PBMCs, taken before TCRalphabeta/CD19-depleted stem cell transplant. The receptors originated from a girl aged 2 to 9 with Fanconi anemia, due to receive a stem cell transplant.

This clonotype was recorded many times. The rearrangement uses TRBV3-1 and TRBJ2-5; D is unclear. The CDR3 is 11 amino acids. Germline V gene sequence: CDR1 LGHDT, CDR2 YNNKEL (reference sequence). Trimming took 2 bases from V and 5 from J, leaving 3 bases between them. The CDR3 protein is CASSQLETQYF. DNA of the CDR3: TGTGCCAGCAGCCAACTCGAGACCCAGTACTTC.

In this sample, this clonotype turned up a few times. V gene TRBV15 combines with J gene TRBJ2-7, with 8 bases fitting TRBD2. This CDR3 comprises 16 residues. Trimming took 0 bases from V and 3 from J; bases not matched to a gene: 7. Germline V gene lookup returns CDR1 LNHNV and CDR2 YYDKDF (reference sequence). The CDR3 sequence: CATSRDQKRESYEQYF. CDR3 nucleotide sequence: TGTGCCACCAGCAGAGATCAAAAGCGGGAGAGCTACGAGCAGTACTTC.

The chain carries TRBV2 and TRBJ1-1, with D possibly being TRBD1 (5 bases). Germline CDR1 reads SNHLY; CDR2 reads FYNNEI. V lost 5 bases, J lost 12 bases, and 16 bases lay in between. This CDR3 spans 12 amino acids. CDR3 residues: CASSPTREGTFF. The CDR3, as DNA: TGTGCCAGCAGTCCGACCAGGGAAGGGACTTTCTTT.

The rearrangement links TRBV7-3 to TRBJ2-6; TRBD1 aligns across 7 bases. The ends lost 5 bases at V and 0 bases at J; junction bases unmatched: 10. The CDR3 loop spans 18 amino acids. Germline lookup yields CDR1 SGHTA and CDR2 FQGTGA. DNA of the CDR3: TGTGCCAGCAGCCCTACCGGGACAGCCACCTCTGGGGCCAACGTCCTGACTTTC. The encoded protein is CASSPTGTATSGANVLTF.

This clonotype was observed many times. The chain is built from TRBV12-3 or TRBV12-4 and TRBJ1-1, with D maybe TRBD1 (6 bases). The CDR3 has 13 amino acids. Trimming removed 2 bases from V and 7 bases from J, with 11 bases in between. This CDR3 is CASSLFEQGEAFF. The CDR3 DNA follows: TGTGCCAGCAGTTTATTCGAACAGGGTGAAGCTTTCTTT.

The sample holds many counts of this clonotype. The rearrangement links TRBV10-3 to TRBJ2-5, with D perhaps TRBD1 or TRBD2 (5 bases each). CDR1 is ENHRY, CDR2 SYGVKD, per germline. This CDR3 comprises 11 residues. Trimming left V 10 bases short and J 5 bases short, with 11 bases between. The CDR3 bases are TGTGCCACCCGGGACCGGGAGACCCAGTACTTC. Protein: CATRDRETQYF.

The chain combines TRBV20-1 with TRBJ2-7, with 7 bases matching TRBD1. This CDR3 is 11 amino acids long. The germline CDR1 and CDR2 sequences are DFQATT and SNEGSKA (reference sequence). V lost 5 bases to trimming and J lost 5 bases; unmatched junction nucleotides: 3. The CDR3 bases are TGCAGTGCTCCGACAGGGAACGAGCAGTACTTC. It yields the protein CSAPTGNEQYF.

This sequence joins TRBV5-1 and TRBJ2-1, with a possible D match to TRBD2 (6 bases). CDR3 length: 15 residues. Germline values: CDR1 SGHRS, CDR2 YFSETQ. The V end was cut by 7 bases, the J end by 4 bases, with 18 bases between. The CDR3, as DNA: TGCGCCAGCGTAGCGGAAGTCCCCCTTTACAATGAGCAGTTCTTC. It encodes CASVAEVPLYNEQFF.

The rearrangement links TRBV18 to TRBJ1-1; 7 bases align to TRBD1. Germline lookup yields CDR1 KGHSH and CDR2 LQKENI. V lost 10 bases and J lost 1; bases outside the gene matches: 9. This CDR3 is built from 14 residues. The CDR3 reads CATERDSSNTEAFF. DNA for the CDR3: TGTGCCACCGAAAGGGACAGTTCGAACACTGAAGCTTTCTTT.

The chain has TRBV6-1 and TRBJ2-5; 10 nucleotides align to TRBD2. V was clipped by 6 bases and J by 1 base; unmatched bases: 5. The germline V gene has CDR1 MNHNS and CDR2 SASEGT. The CDR3 covers 15 residues. The CDR3 DNA reads as TGTGCCAGCAGGAATCTAGCGGGAGCCCAAGAGACCCAGTACTTC. Protein: CASRNLAGAQETQYF.

This clonotype was observed at least ten times. V usage is TRBV29-1 and J usage is TRBJ2-3; tentative D call: TRBD2 (5 bases). CDR1 and CDR2 (germline): SQVTM, ANQGSEA. Trimming pared 5 bases from V and 6 bases from J, leaving 12 bases between. The CDR3 has 12 residues. This CDR3 reads CSVSGGTDTQYF. CDR3 sequence (DNA): TGCAGCGTTTCCGGAGGTACGGATACGCAGTATTTT.

This clonotype was seen ten or more times. The chain uses TRBV7-2 and TRBJ2-3, with 9 nucleotides matching TRBD1. From germline, CDR1 is SGHTA and CDR2 FQGNSA. V shed 5 bases and J 2 bases; nucleotides not matched to a gene: 5. The CDR3 has 15 amino acids. Written as DNA, the CDR3 is TGTGCCAGCAGCGCACGGGACAGGGTCACAGATACGCAGTATTTT. This encodes CASSARDRVTDTQYF.

This clonotype showed up many times. The rearrangement uses TRBV10-3 and TRBJ2-1; 8 bases are a match to TRBD1. The CDR3 sequence is 14 residues long. The V segment lost 7 bases and the J segment 2 bases; nucleotides outside the gene matches: 4. In germline, CDR1 is ENHRY, CDR2 SYGVKD. As DNA, the CDR3 is TGTGCCATCAAAGCAGGGGGCCCCTACAATGAGCAGTTCTTC. As protein: CAIKAGGPYNEQFF.

This clonotype was seen repeatedly, ten times or more. The chain uses TRBV29-1 and TRBJ2-7; D gene unclear. The germline V and J ends were trimmed by 4 bases and 2 bases, with 9 bases remaining between them. The CDR3 has 12 residues. Per germline, CDR1 SQVTM and CDR2 ANQGSEA. The CDR3 loop is CSVGQIPYEQYF. For the CDR3, the DNA is TGCAGCGTTGGGCAGATTCCCTACGAGCAGTACTTC.

This clonotype was recorded a few times. The chain recombines TRBV5-1 with TRBJ2-5; D possibly corresponds to TRBD2 (5 bases). This CDR3 region has 16 residues. V lost 4 bases and J 2 bases, leaving 18 bases between the germline ends. In germline, CDR1 is SGHRS, CDR2 YFSETQ. This chain's CDR3 is CASSLNFGLVQETQYF. The CDR3 DNA reads TGCGCCAGCAGCCTCAACTTTGGACTGGTTCAAGAGACCCAGTACTTC.

The chain has TRBV11-3 and TRBJ2-5, with D tentatively TRBD1 (5 bases). Germline CDR1 and CDR2: SGHNT and YENEEA. CDR3 length: 14 amino acids. The ends were cut back, 5 bases at V and 1 base at J, with 11 bases in the middle. Here the CDR3 DNA reads TGTGCCAGCAGCCTTCACAGGACCCAAGAGACCCAGTACTTC. Amino acids: CASSLHRTQETQYF.

This clonotype was counted at least ten times. V usage is TRBV27 and J usage is TRBJ2-4; unclear D gene. This CDR3 has 11 residues. Trimming cost V 5 bases and J 9 bases, with 8 bases left between them. The germline CDR1 and CDR2 sequences are MNHEY and SMNVEV (reference sequence). The DNA of the CDR3 is TGTGCCAGCAGTCTCTGGGGCATTCAGTACTTC. Translation gives CASSLWGIQYF.

This clonotype was picked up a small number of times. This chain connects TRBV7-2 to TRBJ1-1; tentatively, D is TRBD1 (5 bases). The CDR3 is 18 residues long. In germline, CDR1 is SGHTA, CDR2 FQGNSA. V was clipped by 7 bases and J by 4 bases, with 28 bases between them. CDR3 amino acids: CASTLAQVGGVLSTEAFF. In nucleotides, the CDR3 is TGTGCCAGCACTCTAGCCCAAGTCGGGGGGGTTCTGAGCACTGAAGCTTTCTTT.

This clonotype has ten or more counts. This sequence joins TRBV6-5 and TRBJ2-7; 8 bases agree with TRBD1. J gave up 4 bases and V 2 bases, and 7 bases lay outside the gene matches. The CDR3 spans 15 residues. Germline lookup yields CDR1 MNHEY and CDR2 SVGAGI. In nucleotides, the CDR3 is TGTGCCAGCAGTTACGGGGGACAGGTGGGGTACGAGCAGTACTTC. Amino acids: CASSYGGQVGYEQYF.

In this sample, this clonotype turned up a few times. This chain connects TRBV20-1 to TRBJ1-4, with 7 bases fitting TRBD1. The CDR3 is 13 amino acids. The germline gives CDR1 DFQATT, CDR2 SNEGSKA (reference sequence). V lost 6 bases to trimming and J lost 7 bases; unmatched junction nucleotides: 8. The CDR3: CSAPGTVGEKLFF. CDR3 nucleotide sequence: TGCAGTGCCCCAGGGACAGTAGGTGAAAAACTGTTTTTT.

Ten or more counts support this clonotype. The gene calls are TRBV29-1 and TRBJ2-3; tentative D call: TRBD1 (5 bases). The V gene lost 4 bases and the J gene lost 6 bases, with 17 bases spanning the gap. This CDR3 spans 14 amino acids. Germline V gene lookup returns CDR1 SQVTM and CDR2 ANQGSEA. The CDR3 spells CSVGGYRWLDTQYF. The CDR3 bases are TGCAGCGTTGGGGGATACAGGTGGTTGGATACGCAGTATTTT.

In this sample, this clonotype turned up a few times. The chain combines TRBV28 with TRBJ2-1; 14 bases agree with TRBD2. The CDR3 is made up of 16 amino acids. CDR1 MDHEN and CDR2 SYDVKM come from the germline V gene. The junction had 4 bases not matched to a gene; V was cut back by 2 bases and J by 7 bases. The CDR3 coding sequence is TGTGCCAGCAGTTTAGAGGGACTAGCGGGAGCGAATGAGCAGTTCTTC. The encoded protein is CASSLEGLAGANEQFF.

This sequence joins TRBV9 and TRBJ2-3; TRBD1 or TRBD2 may be the D gene (5 bases each). V dropped 0 bases and J dropped 2 bases, with 10 bases sitting between them. The CDR3 runs 15 residues. CDR1 is SGDLS, CDR2 YYNGEE, per germline. This chain's CDR3 is CASSVARGYTDTQYF. Here the CDR3 DNA reads TGTGCCAGCAGCGTAGCGAGGGGCTACACAGATACGCAGTATTTT.

The chain employs TRBV7-2 and TRBJ2-7, with D possibly called TRBD1 or TRBD2 (5 bases each). The V end was cut by 2 bases, the J end by 6 bases, with 14 bases between. CDR3 length: 14 residues. Germline V gene data show CDR1 as SGHTA and CDR2 as FQGNSA. This CDR3 reads CASSLIPSGAEQYF. The CDR3 nucleotides read TGTGCCAGCAGCTTAATCCCTTCCGGGGCCGAGCAGTACTTC.

This clonotype was found many times. The V and J genes are TRBV7-9 and TRBJ1-1; possibly TRBD1 for D (6 bases). This CDR3 spans 16 amino acids. CDR1 and CDR2 from the germline V gene are SEHNR and FQNEAQ (reference sequence). Trimming cost V 1 base and J 3 bases, with 15 bases left between them. Written as DNA, the CDR3 is TGTGCCAGCAGCTTAGTAGGTGGGGGCGCGCACACTGAAGCTTTCTTT. Its protein is CASSLVGGGAHTEAFF. Using reference TRBV7-9 and TRBJ1-1 for the parts outside the CDR3, the full variable domain is DTGVSQNPRHKITKRGQNVTFRCDPISEHNRLYWYRQTLGQGPEFLTYFQNEAQLEKSRLLSDRFSAERPKGSFSTLEIQRTEQGDSAMYLCASSLVGGGAHTEAFFGQGTRLTVV.

V gene TRBV6-2 or TRBV6-3 combines with J gene TRBJ2-7, with D unclear. This CDR3 is built from 11 residues. V was shortened by 7 bases and J by 4 bases, with 8 bases between the two germline ends. Germline V CDR1 and CDR2: MNHEY, SVGEGT. This CDR3 reads CASTGLYEQYF. CDR3 coding DNA: TGTGCCAGCACCGGGCTTTACGAGCAGTACTTC.

The sample holds a few counts of this clonotype. The CDR3 here is CASTGGHSYEQYF. The CDR3, as DNA: TGTGCCAGTACGGGGGGCCACTCCTACGAGCAGTACTTC. This chain uses TRBV28 with TRBJ2-7; tentatively, D is TRBD2 (7 bases). V was pared by 9 bases and J by 0 bases, with 12 bases between. CDR3 size: 13 residues. Germline V gene lookup returns CDR1 MDHEN and CDR2 SYDVKM. Supplemented by reference TRBV28 and TRBJ2-7, the full variable domain reads DVKVTQSSRYLVKRTGEKVFLECVQDMDHENMFWYRQDPGLGLRLIYFSYDVKMKEKGDIPEGYSVSREKKERFSLILESASTNQTSMYLCASTGGHSYEQYFGPGTRLTVT.